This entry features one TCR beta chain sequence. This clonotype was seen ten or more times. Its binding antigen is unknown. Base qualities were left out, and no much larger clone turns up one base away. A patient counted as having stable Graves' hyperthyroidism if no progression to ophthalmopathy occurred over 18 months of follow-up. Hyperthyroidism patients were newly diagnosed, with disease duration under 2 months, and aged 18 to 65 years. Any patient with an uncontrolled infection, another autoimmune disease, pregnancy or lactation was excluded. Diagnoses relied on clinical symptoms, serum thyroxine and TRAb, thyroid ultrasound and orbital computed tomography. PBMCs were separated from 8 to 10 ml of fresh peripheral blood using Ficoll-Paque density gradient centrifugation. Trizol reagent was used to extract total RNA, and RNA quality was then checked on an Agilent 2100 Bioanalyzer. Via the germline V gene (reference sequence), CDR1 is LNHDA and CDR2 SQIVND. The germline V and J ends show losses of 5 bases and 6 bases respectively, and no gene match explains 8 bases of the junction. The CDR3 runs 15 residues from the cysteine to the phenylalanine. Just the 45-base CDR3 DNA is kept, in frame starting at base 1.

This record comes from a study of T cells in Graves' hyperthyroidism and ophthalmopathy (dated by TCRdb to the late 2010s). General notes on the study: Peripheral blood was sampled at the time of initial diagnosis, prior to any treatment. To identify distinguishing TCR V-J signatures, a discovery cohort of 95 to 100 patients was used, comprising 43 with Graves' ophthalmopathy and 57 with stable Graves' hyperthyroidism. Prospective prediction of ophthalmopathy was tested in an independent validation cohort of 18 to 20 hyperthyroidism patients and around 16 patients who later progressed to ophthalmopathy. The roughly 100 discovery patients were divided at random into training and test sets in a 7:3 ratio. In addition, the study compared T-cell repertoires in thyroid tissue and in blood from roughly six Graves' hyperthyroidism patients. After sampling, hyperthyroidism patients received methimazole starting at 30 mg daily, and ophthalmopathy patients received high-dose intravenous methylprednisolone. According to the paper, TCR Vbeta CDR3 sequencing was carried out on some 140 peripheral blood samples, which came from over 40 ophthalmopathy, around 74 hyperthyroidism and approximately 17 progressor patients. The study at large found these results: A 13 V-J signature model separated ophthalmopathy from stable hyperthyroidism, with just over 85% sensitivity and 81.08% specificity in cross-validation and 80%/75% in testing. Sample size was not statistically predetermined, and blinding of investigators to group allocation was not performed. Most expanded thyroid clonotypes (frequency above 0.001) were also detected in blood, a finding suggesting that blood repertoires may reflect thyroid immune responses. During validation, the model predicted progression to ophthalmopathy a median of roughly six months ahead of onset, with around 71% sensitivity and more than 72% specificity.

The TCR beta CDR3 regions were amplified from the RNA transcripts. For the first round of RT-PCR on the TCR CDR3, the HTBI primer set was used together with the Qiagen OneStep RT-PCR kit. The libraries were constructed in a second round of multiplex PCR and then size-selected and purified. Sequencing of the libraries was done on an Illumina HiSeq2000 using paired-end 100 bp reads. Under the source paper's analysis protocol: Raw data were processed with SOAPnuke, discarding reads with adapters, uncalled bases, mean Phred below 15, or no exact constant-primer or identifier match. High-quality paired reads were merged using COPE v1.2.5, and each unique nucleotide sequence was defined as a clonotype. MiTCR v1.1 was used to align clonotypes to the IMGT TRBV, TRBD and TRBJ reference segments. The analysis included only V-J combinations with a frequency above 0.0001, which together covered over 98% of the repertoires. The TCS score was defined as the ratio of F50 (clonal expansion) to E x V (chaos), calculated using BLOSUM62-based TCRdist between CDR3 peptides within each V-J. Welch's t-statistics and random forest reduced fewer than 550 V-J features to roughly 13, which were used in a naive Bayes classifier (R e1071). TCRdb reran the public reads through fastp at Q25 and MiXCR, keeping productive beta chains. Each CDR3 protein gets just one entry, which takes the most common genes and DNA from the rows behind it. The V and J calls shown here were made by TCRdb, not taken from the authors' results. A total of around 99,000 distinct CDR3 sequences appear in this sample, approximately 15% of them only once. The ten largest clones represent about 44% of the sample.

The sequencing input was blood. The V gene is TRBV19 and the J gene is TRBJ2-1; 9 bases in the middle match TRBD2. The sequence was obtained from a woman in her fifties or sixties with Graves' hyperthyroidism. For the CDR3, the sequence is CASSPGLAGPNEQFF. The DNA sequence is TGTGCCAGTAGTCCGGGACTAGCAGGTCCCAATGAGCAGTTCTTC.